Sequencing of this T cell receptor beta chain was carried out in a study of blood T cell repertoires in COVID-19. Study-level information: COVID-19 samples, acute and convalescent, were from the United States, Italy and Spain. T cells, B-cell-depleted T cells, or PBMCs supplied cDNA or gDNA.

As processed by the authors: Amplification from reference gene primers served as the basis for estimated nucleated cell counts. Using immunoSEQ multiplex PCR, the repertoire was profiled, and TCRdb retains in-frame clones only, with some absent. Clone size and V and J calls were adopted from that table, with D and trimming inferred from the DNA. The table lists about 300,000 clones, less than 90% of them singletons. This CDR3 has 14 residues. Trimming took off 3 bases at V and 7 bases at J, with 15 bases between the two ends. The germline V gene has CDR1 MNHEY and CDR2 SVGAGI. V is TRBV6-5 and J is TRBJ1-1; D is unclear. The receptor comes from a human donor in a cohort sampled during active COVID-19. Sequenced sample: peripheral blood. CDR3 residues: CASSYSPAAREAFF. In nucleotides, the CDR3 is TGTGCCAGCAGTTATAGTCCCGCTGCGCGTGAAGCTTTCTTT.